The clone carrying this T cell receptor beta chain was detected many times. No antigen is known for it. When ophthalmopathy did not progress within 18 months, Graves' hyperthyroidism was considered stable. This entry comes from a study of T cells in Graves' hyperthyroidism and ophthalmopathy. Study background: Peripheral blood was secured at the point of initial diagnosis, before any treatment.

CDR3 length: 13 residues. The ends were cut back, 6 bases at V and 7 bases at J, with 15 bases in the middle. What was amplified from RNA transcripts were TCR beta CDR3 regions. Carried out on the TCR CDR3, a first-round RT-PCR used the HTBI primer set. MiXCR, applied by TCRdb to the multiplex PCR reads, yields one record per CDR3 protein. This sample has 190,000 or so distinct CDR3 sequences, with about 17% found just once. General observations from the study: A model of 13 V-J features distinguished ophthalmopathy from stable hyperthyroidism.

Sequenced material: blood. V and J are TRBV12-3 or TRBV12-4 and TRBJ2-5, with D perhaps TRBD1 (5 bases). The sequence came from a middle-aged man with Graves' hyperthyroidism. CDR3 sequence (DNA): TGTGCCAGCAGCACAGGATTCCACGGGACCCAGTACTTC. It codes for CASSTGFHGTQYF.